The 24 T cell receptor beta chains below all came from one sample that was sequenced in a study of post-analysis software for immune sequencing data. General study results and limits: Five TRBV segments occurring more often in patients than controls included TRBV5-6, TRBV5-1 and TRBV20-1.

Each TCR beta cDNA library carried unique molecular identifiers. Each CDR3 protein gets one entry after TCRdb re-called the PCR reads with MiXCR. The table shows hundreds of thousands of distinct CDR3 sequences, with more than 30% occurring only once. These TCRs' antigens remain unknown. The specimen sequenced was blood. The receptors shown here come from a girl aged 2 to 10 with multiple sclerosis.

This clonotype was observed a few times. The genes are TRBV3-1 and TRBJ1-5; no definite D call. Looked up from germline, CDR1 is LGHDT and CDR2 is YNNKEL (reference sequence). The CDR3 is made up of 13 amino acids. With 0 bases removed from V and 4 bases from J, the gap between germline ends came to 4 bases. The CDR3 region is CASSQDLNQPQHF. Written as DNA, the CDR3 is TGTGCCAGCAGCCAAGATCTTAATCAGCCCCAGCATTTT. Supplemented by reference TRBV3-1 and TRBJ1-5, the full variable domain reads DTAVSQTPKYLVTQMGNDKSIKCEQNLGHDTMYWYKQDSKKFLKIMFSYNNKELIINETVPNRFSPKSPDKAHLNLHINSLELGDSAVYFCASSQDLNQPQHFGDGTRLSIL.

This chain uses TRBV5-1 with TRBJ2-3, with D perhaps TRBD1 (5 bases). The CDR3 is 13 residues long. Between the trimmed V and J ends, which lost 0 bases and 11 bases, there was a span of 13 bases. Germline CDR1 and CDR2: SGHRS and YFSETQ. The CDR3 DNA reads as TGCGCCAGCAGCTTGGCCGACAAGGGGATGCAGTATTTT. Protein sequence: CASSLADKGMQYF.

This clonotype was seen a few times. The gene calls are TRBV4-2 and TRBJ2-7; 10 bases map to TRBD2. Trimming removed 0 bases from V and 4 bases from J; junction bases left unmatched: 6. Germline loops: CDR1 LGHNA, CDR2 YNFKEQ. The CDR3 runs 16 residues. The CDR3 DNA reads TGTGCCAGCAGCCAAGATGGGACTAGCGCTCTTTACGAGCAGTACTTC. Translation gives CASSQDGTSALYEQYF.

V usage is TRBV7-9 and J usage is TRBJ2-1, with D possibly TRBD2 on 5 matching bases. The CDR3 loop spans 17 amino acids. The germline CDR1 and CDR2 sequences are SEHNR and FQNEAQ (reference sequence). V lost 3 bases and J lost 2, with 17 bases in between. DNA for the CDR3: TGTGCCAGCAGCTTCACACTAGGTGGGTTCCCCTACAATGAGCAGTTCTTC. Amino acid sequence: CASSFTLGGFPYNEQFF.

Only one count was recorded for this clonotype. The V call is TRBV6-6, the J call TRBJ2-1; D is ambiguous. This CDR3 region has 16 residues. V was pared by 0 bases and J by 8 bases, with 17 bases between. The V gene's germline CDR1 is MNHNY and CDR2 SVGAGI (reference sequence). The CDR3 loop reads CASSYSTVRPRDEQFF. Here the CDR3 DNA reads TGTGCCAGCAGTTACTCGACGGTTAGACCTAGGGATGAGCAGTTCTTC.

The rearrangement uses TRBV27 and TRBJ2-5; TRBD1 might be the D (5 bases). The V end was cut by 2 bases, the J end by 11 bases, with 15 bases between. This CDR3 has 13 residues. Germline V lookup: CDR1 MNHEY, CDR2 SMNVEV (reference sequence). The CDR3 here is CASSLARAREQYF. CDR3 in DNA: TGTGCCAGCAGTTTAGCCAGGGCGAGAGAGCAGTACTTC.

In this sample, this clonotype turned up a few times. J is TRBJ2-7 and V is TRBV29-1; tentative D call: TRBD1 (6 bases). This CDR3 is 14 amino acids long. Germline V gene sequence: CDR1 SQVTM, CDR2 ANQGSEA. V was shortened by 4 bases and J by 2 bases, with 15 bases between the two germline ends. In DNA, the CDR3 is TGCAGCGTTGCCCTTTCGACAGGAGCCTACGAGCAGTACTTC. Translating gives CSVALSTGAYEQYF.

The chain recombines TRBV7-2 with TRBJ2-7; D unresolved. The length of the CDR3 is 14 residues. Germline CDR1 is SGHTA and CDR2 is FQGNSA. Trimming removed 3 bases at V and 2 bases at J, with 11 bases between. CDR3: CASSFFVAPYEQYF. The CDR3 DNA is TGTGCCAGCAGCTTTTTTGTCGCTCCCTACGAGCAGTACTTC.

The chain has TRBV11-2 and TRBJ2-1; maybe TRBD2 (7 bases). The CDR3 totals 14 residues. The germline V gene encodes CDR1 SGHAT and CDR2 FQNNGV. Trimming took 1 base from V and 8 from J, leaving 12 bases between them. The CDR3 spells CASSLGGGGYEQFF. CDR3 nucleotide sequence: TGTGCCAGCAGCTTAGGAGGGGGGGGCTATGAGCAGTTCTTC.

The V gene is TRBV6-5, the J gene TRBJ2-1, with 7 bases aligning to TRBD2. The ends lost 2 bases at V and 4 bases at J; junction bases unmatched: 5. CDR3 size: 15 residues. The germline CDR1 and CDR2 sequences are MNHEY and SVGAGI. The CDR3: CASSYVGGEYNEQFF. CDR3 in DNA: TGTGCCAGCAGTTACGTGGGAGGGGAATACAATGAGCAGTTCTTC.

The CDR3 DNA is TGTGCCAGCAGCCAAGTAGGGGGGGCAAAGGAGCAGTTCTTC. Translation gives CASSQVGGAKEQFF. This chain uses TRBV14 with TRBJ2-1, with a weak D call TRBD2 (7 bases). The CDR3 is made up of 14 amino acids. Germline CDR1 is SGHDN and CDR2 is FVKESK. The ends were cut back, 1 base at V and 10 bases at J, with 14 bases in the middle.

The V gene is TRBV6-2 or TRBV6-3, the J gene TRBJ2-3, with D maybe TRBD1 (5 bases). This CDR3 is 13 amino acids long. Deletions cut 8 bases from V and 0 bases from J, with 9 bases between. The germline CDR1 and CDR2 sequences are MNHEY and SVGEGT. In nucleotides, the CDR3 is TGTGCCAGCGGCTCAGGGAGCACAGATACGCAGTATTTT. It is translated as CASGSGSTDTQYF.

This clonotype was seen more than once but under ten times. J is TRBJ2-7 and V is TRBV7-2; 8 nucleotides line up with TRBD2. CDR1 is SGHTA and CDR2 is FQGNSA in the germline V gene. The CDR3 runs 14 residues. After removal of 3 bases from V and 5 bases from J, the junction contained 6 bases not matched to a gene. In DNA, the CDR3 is TGTGCCAGCAGCTTCGTTCAGGGACTAGACGAGCAGTACTTC. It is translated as CASSFVQGLDEQYF.

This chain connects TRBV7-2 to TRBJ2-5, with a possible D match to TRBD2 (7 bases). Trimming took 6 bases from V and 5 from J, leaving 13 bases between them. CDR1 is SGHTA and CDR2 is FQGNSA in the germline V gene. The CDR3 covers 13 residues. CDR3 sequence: CASSFGRGETQYF. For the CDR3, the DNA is TGTGCCAGCAGTTTTGGGAGGGGGGAGACCCAGTACTTC.

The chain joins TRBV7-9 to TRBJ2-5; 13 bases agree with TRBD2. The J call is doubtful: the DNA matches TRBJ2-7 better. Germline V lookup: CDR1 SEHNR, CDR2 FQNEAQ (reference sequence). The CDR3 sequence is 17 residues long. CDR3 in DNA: TGTGCCAGCAGCAAACTAGCGGGAGGGCCCTCACTCTACGAGCAGTACTTC. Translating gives CASSKLAGGPSLYEQYF.

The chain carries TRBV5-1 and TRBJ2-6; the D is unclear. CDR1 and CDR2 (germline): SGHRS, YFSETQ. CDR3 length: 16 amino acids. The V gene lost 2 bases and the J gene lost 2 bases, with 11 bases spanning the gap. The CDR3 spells CASSFPIPTGANVLTF. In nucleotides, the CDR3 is TGCGCCAGCAGCTTCCCGATACCTACTGGGGCCAACGTCCTGACTTTC.

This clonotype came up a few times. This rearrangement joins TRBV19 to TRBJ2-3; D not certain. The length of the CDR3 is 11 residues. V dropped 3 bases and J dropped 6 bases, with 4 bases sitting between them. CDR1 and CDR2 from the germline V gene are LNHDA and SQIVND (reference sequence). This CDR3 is CASSIWDTQYF. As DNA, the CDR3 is TGTGCCAGTAGTATCTGGGATACGCAGTATTTT.

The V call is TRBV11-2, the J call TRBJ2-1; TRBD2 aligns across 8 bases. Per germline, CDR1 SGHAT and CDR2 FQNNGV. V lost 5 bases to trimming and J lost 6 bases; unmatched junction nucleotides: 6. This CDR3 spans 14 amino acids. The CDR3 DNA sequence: TGTGCCAGCAGCCTAAGCGGGAGAGGCAATGAGCAGTTCTTC. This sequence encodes CASSLSGRGNEQFF.

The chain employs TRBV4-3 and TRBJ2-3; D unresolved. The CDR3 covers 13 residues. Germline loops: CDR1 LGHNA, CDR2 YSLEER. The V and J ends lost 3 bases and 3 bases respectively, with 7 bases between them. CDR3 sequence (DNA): TGCGCCAGCAGCCACTTTTGGACAGATACGCAGTATTTT. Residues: CASSHFWTDTQYF.

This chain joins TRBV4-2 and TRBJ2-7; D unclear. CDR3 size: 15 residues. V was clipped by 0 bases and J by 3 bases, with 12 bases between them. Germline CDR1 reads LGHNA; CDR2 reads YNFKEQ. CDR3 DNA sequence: TGTGCCAGCAGCCAAGATGGTCGATGGAACTACGAGCAGTACTTC. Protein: CASSQDGRWNYEQYF.

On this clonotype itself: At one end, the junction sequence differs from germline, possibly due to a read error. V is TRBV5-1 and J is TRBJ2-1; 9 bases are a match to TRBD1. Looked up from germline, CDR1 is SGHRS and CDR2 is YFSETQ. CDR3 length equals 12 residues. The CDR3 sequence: CASSSTGTGRVF. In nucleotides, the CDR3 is TGCGCCAGCAGCTCCACCGGGACAGGGCGGGTCTTC.

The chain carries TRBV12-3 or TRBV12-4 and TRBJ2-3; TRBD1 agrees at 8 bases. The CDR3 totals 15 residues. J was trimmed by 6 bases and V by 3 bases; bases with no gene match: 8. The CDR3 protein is CASSFDRDRRDTQYF. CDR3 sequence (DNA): TGTGCCAGCAGTTTCGACCGGGACAGGCGGGATACGCAGTATTTT.

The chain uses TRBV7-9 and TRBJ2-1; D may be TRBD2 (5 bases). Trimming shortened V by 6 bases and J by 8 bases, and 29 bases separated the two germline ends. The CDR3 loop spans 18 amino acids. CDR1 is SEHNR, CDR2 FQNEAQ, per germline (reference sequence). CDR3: CASSPILRATAARYEQFF. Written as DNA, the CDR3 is TGTGCCAGCAGTCCTATTTTGCGGGCTACCGCGGCTCGCTATGAGCAGTTCTTC.

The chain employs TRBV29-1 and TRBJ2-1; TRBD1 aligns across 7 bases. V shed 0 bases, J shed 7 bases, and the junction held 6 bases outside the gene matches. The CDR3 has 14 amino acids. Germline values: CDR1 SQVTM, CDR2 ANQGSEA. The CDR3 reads CSVEEAGRGNEQFF. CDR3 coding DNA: TGCAGCGTTGAAGAAGCTGGCAGGGGGAATGAGCAGTTCTTC.